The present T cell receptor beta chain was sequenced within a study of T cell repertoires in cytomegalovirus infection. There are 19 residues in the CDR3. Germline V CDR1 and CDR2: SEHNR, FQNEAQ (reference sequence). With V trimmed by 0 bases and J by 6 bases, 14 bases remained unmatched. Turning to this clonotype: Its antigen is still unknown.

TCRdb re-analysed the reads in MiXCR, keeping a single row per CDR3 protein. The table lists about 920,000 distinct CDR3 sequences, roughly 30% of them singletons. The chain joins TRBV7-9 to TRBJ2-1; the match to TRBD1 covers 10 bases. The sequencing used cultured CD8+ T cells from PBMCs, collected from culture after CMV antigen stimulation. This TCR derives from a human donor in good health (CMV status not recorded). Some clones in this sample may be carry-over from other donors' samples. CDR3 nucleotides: TGTGCCAGCAGCTTAGCTACCCTTGGACAGGGGGTAGTAAGCAATGAGCAGTTCTTC. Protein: CASSLATLGQGVVSNEQFF. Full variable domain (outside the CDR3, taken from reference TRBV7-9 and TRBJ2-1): DTGVSQNPRHKITKRGQNVTFRCDPISEHNRLYWYRQTLGQGPEFLTYFQNEAQLEKSRLLSDRFSAERPKGSFSTLEIQRTEQGDSAMYLCASSLATLGQGVVSNEQFFGPGTRLTVL.